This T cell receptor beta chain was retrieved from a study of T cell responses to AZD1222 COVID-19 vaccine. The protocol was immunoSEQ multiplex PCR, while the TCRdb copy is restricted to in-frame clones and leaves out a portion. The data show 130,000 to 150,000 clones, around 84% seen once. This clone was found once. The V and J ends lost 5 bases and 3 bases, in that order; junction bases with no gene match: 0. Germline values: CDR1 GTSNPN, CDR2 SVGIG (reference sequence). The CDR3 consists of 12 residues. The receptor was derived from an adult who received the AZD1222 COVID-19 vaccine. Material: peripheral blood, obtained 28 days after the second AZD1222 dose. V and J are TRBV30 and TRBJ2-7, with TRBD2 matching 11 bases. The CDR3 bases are TGTGCCTGGGGGACTAGCGGCTACGAGCAGTACTTC. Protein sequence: CAWGTSGYEQYF.